A single sample gave rise to the 26 T cell receptor beta chains below, sequenced in a study of response to subunit inactivated influenza vaccine. One entry per CDR3 protein results from TCRdb running MiXCR on the RT-PCR reads. The table shows fewer than 750,000 distinct CDR3 sequences, with around 15% occurring only once. Specimen: PBMCs from blood, collected approximately 12 days after vaccination. The receptors were sampled from a man aged 45 to 65 who received an inactivated influenza vaccine.

This clonotype showed up many times. V usage is TRBV27 and J usage is TRBJ2-7; D ambiguous. With 3 bases removed from V and 7 bases from J, the gap between germline ends came to 7 bases. Germline V gives CDR1 MNHEY, CDR2 SMNVEV (reference sequence). The CDR3 consists of 11 residues. This CDR3 reads CASSLGLEQYF. CDR3 sequence (DNA): TGTGCCAGCAGTTTGGGTCTGGAGCAGTACTTC.

In its sample, this clonotype was seen a few times. The CDR3 DNA reads TGTGCCAGCAGCCAAGACCAGCTAGGGGAGCAGTTCTTC. Its protein product is CASSQDQLGEQFF. The chain carries TRBV14 and TRBJ2-1; D uncertain. The germline CDR1 and CDR2 sequences are SGHDN and FVKESK. The CDR3 sequence is 13 residues long. V lost 0 bases and J 10 bases, leaving 10 bases between the germline ends.

The rearrangement uses TRBV28 and TRBJ2-5; the D is unclear. V lost 4 bases and J lost 3, with 12 bases in between. The V gene's germline CDR1 is MDHEN and CDR2 SYDVKM. The CDR3 runs to 14 residues. CDR3: CASSSQPREETQYF. The CDR3 DNA follows: TGTGCCAGCAGTTCACAACCTAGAGAAGAGACCCAGTACTTC.

V is TRBV4-1 and J is TRBJ2-3; 8 bases match TRBD2. Trimming cost V 4 bases and J 7 bases; bases outside gene matches: 13. The CDR3 loop spans 16 amino acids. CDR1 is MGHRA and CDR2 is YSYEKL in the germline V gene. The CDR3 loop is CASSPTAERGLYTQYF. The CDR3 DNA reads TGCGCCAGCAGCCCCACCGCGGAGCGGGGGCTCTATACGCAGTATTTT.

V and J are TRBV5-8 and TRBJ2-3, with TRBD2 matching 7 bases. Looked up from germline, CDR1 is SGHTS and CDR2 is YDEGEE. The CDR3 contains 15 residues. After removal of 8 bases from V and 4 bases from J, the junction contained 13 bases not matched to a gene. The DNA of the CDR3 is TGTGCCAGTAATAAGCGGGGCCGAGGGCCAGATACGCAGTATTTT. Protein sequence: CASNKRGRGPDTQYF.

This clonotype was observed a few times. The chain has TRBV20-1 and TRBJ1-1; tentatively, D is TRBD1 (6 bases). Germline-derived CDR1 and CDR2 are DFQATT and SNEGSKA (reference sequence). The CDR3 length is 15 residues. V lost 5 bases to trimming and J lost 8 bases, with 24 bases between them. This chain's CDR3 is CSAPPTYREGSEAFF. The DNA of the CDR3 is TGCAGTGCTCCACCAACGTACAGGGAAGGGTCCGAAGCTTTCTTT.

A few counts support this clonotype. The V and J genes are TRBV20-1 and TRBJ1-2; 7 bases align to TRBD1. With 3 bases clipped from V and 4 bases from J, the junction kept 20 bases outside the gene matches. CDR3 length equals 18 residues. Per the germline V gene, CDR1 is DFQATT and CDR2 is SNEGSKA (reference sequence). CDR3 nucleotides: TGCAGTGCTAGGCCTCGAAGGGGGCAGGGCGCAATCTTCTATGGCTACACCTTC. The encoded protein is CSARPRRGQGAIFYGYTF.

The V and J genes are TRBV7-2 and TRBJ1-2; no definite D call. The CDR3 is 13 amino acids. Germline values: CDR1 SGHTA, CDR2 FQGNSA. Trimming cost V 5 bases and J 6 bases, with 13 bases left between them. CDR3 in amino acids: CASSLQVGHGYTF. The CDR3 DNA sequence: TGTGCCAGCAGCCTCCAAGTAGGGCATGGCTACACCTTC.

The CDR3 DNA follows: TGCAGCGTTGATCGAGGGAACCAAGAGACCCAGTACTTC. As protein: CSVDRGNQETQYF. The chain joins TRBV29-1 to TRBJ2-5, with a tentative D call TRBD2 (5 bases). Between the trimmed V and J ends, which lost 3 bases and 0 bases, there was a span of 8 bases. This CDR3 contains 13 residues. Germline loops: CDR1 SQVTM, CDR2 ANQGSEA.

V usage is TRBV5-1 and J usage is TRBJ2-7; 8 positions match TRBD1. CDR3 length: 14 amino acids. The V gene's germline CDR1 is SGHRS and CDR2 YFSETQ. Unmatched junction bases numbered 4, after V lost 0 bases and J lost 5 bases. The CDR3 reads CASSLAGGRDEQYF. Here the CDR3 DNA reads TGCGCCAGCAGCTTGGCAGGGGGCCGGGACGAGCAGTACTTC.

The V call is TRBV21-1, the J call TRBJ2-3. TRBV21-1 is given as a pseudogene. The CDR3 spans 16 residues. CDR3 residues: CASSKGGGSSTDTQYF. The DNA of the CDR3 is TGTGCCAGCAGCAAAGGTGGCGGTTCTAGCACAGATACGCAGTATTTT.

This clonotype was observed a few times. The rearrangement joins TRBV4-1 to TRBJ1-1, with D perhaps TRBD1 (6 bases). This CDR3 has 13 amino acids. Deletions cut 5 bases from V and 5 bases from J, with 12 bases between. Germline V CDR1 and CDR2: MGHRA, YSYEKL. This CDR3 is CASSKLQGTEAFF. The CDR3 DNA reads as TGCGCCAGCAGCAAATTACAGGGAACTGAAGCTTTCTTT.

This clonotype turned up a few times. V is TRBV12-3 or TRBV12-4 and J is TRBJ2-4, with TRBD1 matching 9 bases. This CDR3 contains 16 residues. The J segment lost 3 bases and the V segment lost 5 bases, leaving 8 bases of the junction unmatched. This CDR3 is CASSPTGGWVKNIQYF. The CDR3 DNA follows: TGTGCCAGCAGTCCCACAGGGGGCTGGGTCAAAAACATTCAGTACTTC.

This clonotype turned up a few times. CDR3 sequence (DNA): TGTGCCAGCAGCCAAGTAGGACAGGTCATCTCTGGAAACACCATATATTTT. This gives the protein CASSQVGQVISGNTIYF. The genes are TRBV3-1 and TRBJ1-3; 7 bases agree with TRBD1. Germline V gives CDR1 LGHDT, CDR2 YNNKEL (reference sequence). The CDR3 is 17 residues long. V lost 1 base and J lost 0; bases outside the gene matches: 6.

This clonotype was recorded a few times. The rearrangement uses TRBV10-1 and TRBJ2-3; a possible D gene is TRBD1 (6 bases). Germline-derived CDR1 and CDR2 are WNHNN and SYGVQD (reference sequence). The CDR3 totals 17 residues. Trimming shortened V by 2 bases and J by 0 bases, and 15 bases separated the two germline ends. The CDR3 DNA is TGCGCCAGCAGTGAGCTAGGGACGGGACAAAGCACAGATACGCAGTATTTT. Its protein product is CASSELGTGQSTDTQYF.

This clonotype came up a few times. The CDR3 protein is CASSLTGTASGYTF. The CDR3 DNA sequence: TGTGCCAGCAGTCTGACCGGGACAGCGAGTGGCTACACCTTC. This rearrangement joins TRBV12-3 or TRBV12-4 to TRBJ1-2, with 7 bases lining up with TRBD1. This CDR3 spans 14 amino acids. Trimming cost V 5 bases and J 7 bases; bases outside gene matches: 10.

The chain has TRBV7-2 and TRBJ2-2; tentative D call: TRBD1 (6 bases). Trimming removed 5 bases at V and 1 base at J, with 17 bases between. This CDR3 contains 17 residues. Looked up from germline, CDR1 is SGHTA and CDR2 is FQGNSA. CDR3 sequence reads: CASSPNSRGMNTGELFF. CDR3 nucleotides: TGTGCCAGCAGCCCGAATTCCAGGGGAATGAACACCGGGGAGCTGTTTTTT.

This clonotype was seen ten or more times. The chain couples TRBV7-8 to TRBJ1-1; the D is unclear. Germline lookup yields CDR1 SGHVS and CDR2 FQNEAQ. The ends were cut back, 3 bases at V and 7 bases at J, with 6 bases in the middle. This CDR3 region has 11 residues. CDR3 coding DNA: TGTGCCAGCAGCTTCGTTGGTGAAGCTTTCTTT. Its translation is CASSFVGEAFF.

The V and J genes are TRBV12-3 or TRBV12-4 and TRBJ2-5, with a possible D match to TRBD1 (6 bases). Trimming cost V 6 bases and J 5 bases, with 19 bases left between them. The CDR3 is 15 residues long. In DNA, the CDR3 is TGTGCCAGCAGCCCCGGCAGGGGCGCGTACGAGACCCAGTACTTC. This translates into CASSPGRGAYETQYF.

This clonotype was found a few times. The gene calls are TRBV10-3 and TRBJ1-1; TRBD1 agrees at 7 bases. CDR3 size: 17 residues. Germline-derived CDR1 and CDR2 are ENHRY and SYGVKD. The V gene end was trimmed by 7 bases and the J gene end by 4 bases; junction bases not matched to a gene: 18. In DNA form, the CDR3 reads TGTGCCATCAATCCCAGGGGGGCCAACCCGGTGGGCACTGAAGCTTTCTTT. Its protein is CAINPRGANPVGTEAFF.

The rearrangement links TRBV5-5 to TRBJ1-6; D unresolved. Germline assignment: CDR1 SGHKS and CDR2 YYEKEE (reference sequence). The CDR3 has 13 amino acids. Between the trimmed V and J ends, which lost 1 base and 8 bases, there was a span of 7 bases. CDR3: CASSLIPDSPLHF. The CDR3 DNA reads as TGTGCCAGCAGCTTGATCCCAGATTCACCCCTCCACTTT.

In this sample, this clonotype turned up a few times. This chain uses TRBV28 with TRBJ1-5; a weak D match, TRBD1 (5 bases). The CDR3 extends over 14 amino acids. The germline CDR1 and CDR2 sequences are MDHEN and SYDVKM. The V end was cut by 4 bases, the J end by 4 bases, with 11 bases between. CDR3 coding DNA: TGTGCCAGCAGTTCTCGACAGATTAATCAGCCCCAGCATTTT. This gives the protein CASSSRQINQPQHF. The entire variable domain, with the rest obtained from reference TRBV28 and TRBJ1-5, is as follows: DVKVTQSSRYLVKRTGEKVFLECVQDMDHENMFWYRQDPGLGLRLIYFSYDVKMKEKGDIPEGYSVSREKKERFSLILESASTNQTSMYLCASSSRQINQPQHFGDGTRLSIL.

This clonotype was seen a few times. V usage is TRBV27 and J usage is TRBJ1-5; 8 nucleotides line up with TRBD1. Germline lookup yields CDR1 MNHEY and CDR2 SMNVEV (reference sequence). CDR3 size: 15 residues. V shed 6 bases and J 2 bases; nucleotides not matched to a gene: 6. The CDR3 coding sequence is TGTGCCAGCAGGGCAGGGGGCATCGGCAATCAGCCCCAGCATTTT. Translating it yields CASRAGGIGNQPQHF.

V and J are TRBV7-9 and TRBJ2-1; a possible D gene is TRBD2 (6 bases). Trimming cost V 3 bases and J 4 bases, with 10 bases left between them. Germline V lookup: CDR1 SEHNR, CDR2 FQNEAQ (reference sequence). CDR3 length: 14 residues. Here the CDR3 DNA reads TGTGCCAGCAGCTTTCCGGGAGTTTACAATGAGCAGTTCTTC. It translates to CASSFPGVYNEQFF. The full variable domain, rest sourced from reference TRBV7-9 and TRBJ2-1, is DTGVSQNPRHKITKRGQNVTFRCDPISEHNRLYWYRQTLGQGPEFLTYFQNEAQLEKSRLLSDRFSAERPKGSFSTLEIQRTEQGDSAMYLCASSFPGVYNEQFFGPGTRLTVL.

V and J are TRBV3-1 and TRBJ2-6; TRBD1 is a possible D gene (6 bases). V was trimmed by 5 bases and J by 2 bases, leaving 19 bases between them. The CDR3 is made up of 18 amino acids. Germline V gene sequence: CDR1 LGHDT, CDR2 YNNKEL (reference sequence). CDR3: CASSSTGYSLAGANVLTF. The CDR3 DNA sequence: TGTGCCAGCAGCTCTACAGGGTACTCTTTGGCTGGGGCCAACGTCCTGACTTTC.

V usage is TRBV21-1 and J usage is TRBJ1-1. TRBV21-1 is a pseudogene segment. The CDR3 runs to 14 residues. For the CDR3, the DNA is TGTGCCAGCAGCCTAGTACGGAGAGGAGACCAGGCTTTCTTT. Translation gives CASSLVRRGDQAFF.